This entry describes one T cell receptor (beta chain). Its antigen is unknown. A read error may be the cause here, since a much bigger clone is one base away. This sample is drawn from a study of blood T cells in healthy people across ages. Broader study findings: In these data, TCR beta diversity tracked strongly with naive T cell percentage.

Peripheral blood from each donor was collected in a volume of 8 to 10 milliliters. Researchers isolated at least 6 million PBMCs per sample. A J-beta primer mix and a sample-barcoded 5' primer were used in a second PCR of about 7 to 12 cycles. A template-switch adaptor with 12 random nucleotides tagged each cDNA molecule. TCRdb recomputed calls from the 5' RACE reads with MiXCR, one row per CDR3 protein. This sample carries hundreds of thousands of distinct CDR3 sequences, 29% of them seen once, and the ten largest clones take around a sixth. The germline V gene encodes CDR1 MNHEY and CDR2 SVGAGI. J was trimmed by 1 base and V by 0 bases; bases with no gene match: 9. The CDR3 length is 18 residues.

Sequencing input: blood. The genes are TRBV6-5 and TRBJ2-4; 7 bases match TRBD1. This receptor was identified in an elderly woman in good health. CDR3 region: CASSYSKGDSYAKNIQYF. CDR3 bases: TGTGCCAGCAGTTACTCGAAGGGGGACAGCTATGCCAAAAACATTCAGTACTTC.